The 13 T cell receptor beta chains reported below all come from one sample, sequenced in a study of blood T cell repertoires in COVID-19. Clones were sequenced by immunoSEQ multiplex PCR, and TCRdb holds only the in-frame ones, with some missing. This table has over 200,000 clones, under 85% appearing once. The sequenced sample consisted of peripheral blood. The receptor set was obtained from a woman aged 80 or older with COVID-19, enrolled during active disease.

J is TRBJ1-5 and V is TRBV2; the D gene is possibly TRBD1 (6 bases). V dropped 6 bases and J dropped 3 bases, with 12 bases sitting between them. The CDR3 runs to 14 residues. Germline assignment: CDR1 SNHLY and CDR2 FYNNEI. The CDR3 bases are TGTGCCAGCAGCGACCGGACAGTCAATCAGCCCCAGCATTTT. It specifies CASSDRTVNQPQHF.

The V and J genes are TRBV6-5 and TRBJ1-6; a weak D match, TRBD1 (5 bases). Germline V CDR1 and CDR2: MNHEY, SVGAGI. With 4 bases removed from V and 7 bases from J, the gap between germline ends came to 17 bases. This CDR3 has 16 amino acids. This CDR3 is CASSLRGGGRNSPLHF. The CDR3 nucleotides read TGTGCCAGCAGTTTAAGGGGCGGGGGGAGAAATTCACCCCTCCACTTT.

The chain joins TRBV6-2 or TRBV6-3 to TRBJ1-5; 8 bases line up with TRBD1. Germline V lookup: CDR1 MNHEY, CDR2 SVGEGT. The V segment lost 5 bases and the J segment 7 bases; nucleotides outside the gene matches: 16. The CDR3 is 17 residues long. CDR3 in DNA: TGTGCCAGCAGTCCACCCACCTTGGACAGGGTTGGGCAGCCCCAGCATTTT. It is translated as CASSPPTLDRVGQPQHF.

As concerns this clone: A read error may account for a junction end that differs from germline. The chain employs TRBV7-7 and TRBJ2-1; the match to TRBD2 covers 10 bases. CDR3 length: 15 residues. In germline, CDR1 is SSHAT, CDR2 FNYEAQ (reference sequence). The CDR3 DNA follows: TGTGCTAGCAGCTTAAGAGCGGGAGGGCTCAATGAGCAGTTCTTC. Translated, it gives CASSLRAGGLNEQFF.

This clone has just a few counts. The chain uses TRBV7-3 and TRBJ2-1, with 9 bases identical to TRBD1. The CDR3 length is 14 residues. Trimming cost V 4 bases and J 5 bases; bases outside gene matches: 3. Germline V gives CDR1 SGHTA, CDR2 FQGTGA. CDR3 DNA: TGTGCCAGCAGCTCGGGACAGGGAGACAATGAGCAGTTCTTC. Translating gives CASSSGQGDNEQFF.

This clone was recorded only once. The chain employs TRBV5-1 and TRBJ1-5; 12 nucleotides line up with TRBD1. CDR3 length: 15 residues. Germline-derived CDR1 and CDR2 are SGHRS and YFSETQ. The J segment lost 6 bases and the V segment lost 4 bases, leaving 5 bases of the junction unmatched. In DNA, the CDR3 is TGCGCCAGCAGCCTCGGGACAGGGGGCTTTCAGCCCCAGCATTTT. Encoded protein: CASSLGTGGFQPQHF.

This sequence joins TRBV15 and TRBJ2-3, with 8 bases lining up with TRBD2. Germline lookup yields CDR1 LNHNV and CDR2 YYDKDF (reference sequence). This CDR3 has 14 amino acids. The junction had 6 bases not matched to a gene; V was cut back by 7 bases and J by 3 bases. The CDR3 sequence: CATTTSGSTDTQYF. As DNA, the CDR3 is TGTGCCACCACCACTAGCGGTTCGACAGATACGCAGTATTTT.

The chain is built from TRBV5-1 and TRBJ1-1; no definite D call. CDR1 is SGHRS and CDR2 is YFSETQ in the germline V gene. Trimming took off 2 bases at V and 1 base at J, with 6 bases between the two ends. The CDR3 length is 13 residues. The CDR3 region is CASSFSGNTEAFF. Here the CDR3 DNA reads TGCGCCAGCAGCTTCTCCGGGAACACTGAAGCTTTCTTT. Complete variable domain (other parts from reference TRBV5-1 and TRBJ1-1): KAGVTQTPRYLIKTRGQQVTLSCSPISGHRSVSWYQQTPGQGLQFLFEYFSETQRNKGNFPGRFSGRQFSNSRSEMNVSTLELGDSALYLCASSFSGNTEAFFGQGTRLTVV.

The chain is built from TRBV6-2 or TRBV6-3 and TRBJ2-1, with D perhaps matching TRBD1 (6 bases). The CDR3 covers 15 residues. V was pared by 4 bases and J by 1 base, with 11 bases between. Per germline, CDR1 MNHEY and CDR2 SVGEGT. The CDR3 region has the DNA TGTGCCAGCAGTTGGGGGCAGGGGTCCTACAATGAGCAGTTCTTC. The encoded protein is CASSWGQGSYNEQFF.

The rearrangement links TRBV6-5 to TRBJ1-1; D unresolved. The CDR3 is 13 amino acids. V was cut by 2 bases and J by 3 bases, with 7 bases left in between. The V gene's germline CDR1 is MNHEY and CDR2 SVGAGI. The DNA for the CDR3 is TGTGCCAGCAGTTACCGAGACTACACTGAAGCTTTCTTT. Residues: CASSYRDYTEAFF.

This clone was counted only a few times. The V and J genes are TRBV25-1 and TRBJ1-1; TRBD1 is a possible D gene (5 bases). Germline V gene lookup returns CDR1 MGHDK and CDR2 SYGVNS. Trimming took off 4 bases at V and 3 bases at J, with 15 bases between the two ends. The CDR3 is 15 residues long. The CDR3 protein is CASSAPWGSYTEAFF. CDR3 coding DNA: TGTGCCAGCAGTGCCCCCTGGGGCTCATACACTGAAGCTTTCTTT.

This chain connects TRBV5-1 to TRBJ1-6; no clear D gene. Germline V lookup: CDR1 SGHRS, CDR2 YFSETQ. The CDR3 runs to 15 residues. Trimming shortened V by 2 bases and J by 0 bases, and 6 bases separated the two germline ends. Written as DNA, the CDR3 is TGCGCCAGCAGCTTAGGGAGCTCCTATAATTCACCCCTCCACTTT. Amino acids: CASSLGSSYNSPLHF.

The CDR3 here is CASSLGRGVNEQFF. The CDR3 DNA reads as TGTGCCAGCAGCTTGGGCAGGGGAGTCAATGAGCAGTTCTTC. The chain joins TRBV7-3 to TRBJ2-1; TRBD1 is a possible D gene (6 bases). Trimming left V 3 bases short and J 6 bases short, with 12 bases between. Germline assignment: CDR1 SGHTA and CDR2 FQGTGA. CDR3 length equals 14 residues.